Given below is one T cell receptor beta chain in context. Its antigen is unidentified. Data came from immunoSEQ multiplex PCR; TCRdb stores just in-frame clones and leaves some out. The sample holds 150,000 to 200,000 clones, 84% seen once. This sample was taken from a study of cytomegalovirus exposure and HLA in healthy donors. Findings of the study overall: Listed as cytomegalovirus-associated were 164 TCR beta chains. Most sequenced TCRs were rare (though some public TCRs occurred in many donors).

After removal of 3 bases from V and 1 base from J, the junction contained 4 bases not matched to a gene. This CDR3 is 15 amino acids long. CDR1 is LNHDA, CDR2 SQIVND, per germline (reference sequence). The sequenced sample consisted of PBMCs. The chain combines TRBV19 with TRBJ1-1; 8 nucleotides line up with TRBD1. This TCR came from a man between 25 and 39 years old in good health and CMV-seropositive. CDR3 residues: CASSIAGGANTEAFF. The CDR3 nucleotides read TGTGCCAGTAGTATTGCAGGGGGCGCGAACACTGAAGCTTTCTTT.